This T cell receptor (beta chain) was identified in a study of shared clonotypes between healthy human individuals. The protocol was immunoSEQ multiplex PCR, while the TCRdb copy is restricted to in-frame clones and leaves out a portion. The sample shows hundreds of thousands of clones, approximately 73% of them seen only once. Worth noting for this clone: Other nucleotide sequences from this sample produce the same CDR3.

The V and J ends lost 4 bases and 2 bases respectively, with 12 bases between them. The germline V gene has CDR1 SGDLS and CDR2 YYNGEE. The length of the CDR3 is 14 residues. The genes are TRBV9 and TRBJ1-2; maybe TRBD1 (5 bases). The receptor comes from a woman in her twenties or thirties in good health. The source material was memory CD4+ T cells sorted from blood. Subset defined: CD45RA-negative fraction. The CDR3 DNA follows: TGTGCCAGCAGCACCGGGACGGAAAACTATGGCTACACCTTC. It yields the protein CASSTGTENYGYTF.